A selection of T cell receptor beta chains follows, all from one sample in a study of memory CD4+ T cells and cytomegalovirus serostatus. The table came from immunoSEQ multiplex PCR; TCRdb's copy has only in-frame clones and leaves some out. The table has some 44,000 clones, around 80% seen once. The sequencing sample was made of memory CD4+ T cells from blood. Receptor source: an adult in good health and CMV-seronegative. Both conserved end residues are part of each CDR3. Fields, in order: clone size, V gene, D gene, J gene, CDR3 protein, CDR3 DNA. A D gene is named only where the DNA matches it firmly. Clone size is stated in some rows and not others, as once, few, many or a class when expanded.

few	TRBV19	NA	TRBJ1-3	CASSRGRVAGNTIYF	TGTGCCAGTAGCAGGGGCAGGGTTGCTGGAAACACCATATATTTT
once	TRBV2	TRBD2	TRBJ2-7	CARGGDVAYEQYF	TGTGCCAGGGGGGGGGACGTAGCCTACGAGCAGTACTTC
NA	TRBV5-1	NA	TRBJ1-2	CASSRSPGLVSGYTF	TGCGCCAGCAGCCGGTCCCCAGGGTTGGTTTCTGGCTACACCTTC
few	TRBV5-4	NA	TRBJ2-1	CASSSGGGPYNEQFF	TGTGCCAGCAGCTCGGGGGGCGGTCCCTACAATGAGCAGTTCTTC
NA	TRBV6-1	NA	TRBJ2-3	CAHGWGDTQYF	TGTGCACACGGTTGGGGAGATACGCAGTATTTT
NA	TRBV5-4	TRBD2	TRBJ2-1	CASSPAGGSEQFF	TGTGCCAGCAGCCCAGCGGGGGGATCTGAGCAGTTCTTC
NA	TRBV19	NA	TRBJ1-1	CASTMGKMNTEAFF	TGTGCCAGTACCATGGGGAAGATGAACACTGAAGCTTTCTTT
NA	TRBV7-3	TRBD1	TRBJ1-4	CASTRLQGAGEKLFF	TGTGCCAGCACCCGATTACAGGGGGCTGGGGAAAAACTGTTTTTT
NA	TRBV28	NA	TRBJ2-1	CASSSLQGPSSYNEQFF	TGTGCCAGCAGTTCCCTCCAGGGTCCGAGCTCCTACAATGAGCAGTTCTTC
NA	TRBV6-5	TRBD1	TRBJ1-2	CASSRSGQGIYGYTF	TGTGCCAGCAGCAGGTCGGGACAGGGTATCTATGGCTACACCTTC
NA	TRBV11-3	NA	TRBJ2-2	CASSSFQTGELFF	TGTGCCAGCAGTTCCTTCCAGACCGGGGAGCTGTTTTTT
NA	TRBV5-1	NA	TRBJ1-3	CASSDRGAGDTIYF	TGCGCCAGCAGCGACCGGGGTGCTGGGGACACCATATATTTT
few	TRBV5-1	NA	TRBJ1-1	CASSLGGANTEAFF	TGCGCCAGCAGCTTGGGTGGGGCGAACACTGAAGCTTTCTTT
NA	TRBV10-3	NA	TRBJ2-7	CAISEMFGGIPEQYF	TGTGCCATCAGTGAGATGTTCGGGGGTATTCCCGAGCAGTACTTC
NA	TRBV7-9	NA	TRBJ1-1	CASSSTGTRLAFF	TGTGCCAGCAGCTCGACCGGGACCCGGTTGGCCTTCTTT
NA	TRBV18	NA	TRBJ1-2	CASSSPTAPGHGYTF	TGTGCCAGCTCATCTCCGACAGCCCCGGGGCATGGCTACACCTTC
few	TRBV18	TRBD1	TRBJ2-7	CASSPLRDRAYEQYF	TGTGCCAGCTCACCTCTCCGGGACAGGGCCTACGAGCAGTACTTC
NA	TRBV6-5	NA	TRBJ1-1	CASSYTHRQKNTEAFF	TGTGCCAGCAGTTACACCCACAGACAGAAGAACACTGAAGCTTTCTTT
NA	TRBV6-6	NA	TRBJ1-2	CASSPETGGYTF	TGTGCCAGCAGTCCTGAGACAGGCGGGTACACCTTC
few	TRBV9	TRBD1	TRBJ2-7	CASSAQGSNSYEQYF	TGTGCCAGCAGCGCACAGGGGTCAAACTCCTACGAGCAGTACTTC
NA	TRBV11-2	TRBD2	TRBJ2-4	CASSLSSGGTKNIQYF	TGTGCCAGCAGCTTGAGTAGCGGGGGTACCAAAAACATTCAGTACTTC
NA	TRBV19	NA	TRBJ1-3	CASSIDRYSGNTIYF	TGTGCCAGTAGTATTGACAGATACTCTGGAAACACCATATATTTT
NA	TRBV4-1	TRBD2	TRBJ2-6	CASSDTWGGTGANVLTF	TGCGCCAGCAGCGATACTTGGGGGGGTACAGGGGCCAACGTCCTGACTTTC
NA	TRBV19	NA	TRBJ2-1	CASTADRSSYNEQFF	TGTGCCAGTACTGCGGACAGAAGCTCCTACAATGAGCAGTTCTTC
once	TRBV19	NA	TRBJ1-1	CASTIRPGTEAFF	TGTGCCAGTACCATCCGGCCGGGGACTGAAGCTTTCTTT
once	TRBV27	NA	TRBJ2-2	CASSLSWGRSGELFF	TGTGCCAGCAGTTTAAGCTGGGGGCGAAGCGGGGAGCTGTTTTTT
NA	TRBV30	NA	TRBJ1-2	CAWNLVANYGYTF	TGTGCCTGGAACTTAGTAGCTAACTATGGCTACACCTTC
NA	TRBV6-1	NA	TRBJ1-3	CASAEWGGNTIYF	TGTGCCAGCGCCGAGTGGGGTGGAAACACCATATATTTT
once	TRBV11-2	TRBD1	TRBJ1-4	CASSQNRGGEKLFF	TGTGCCAGCAGCCAAAACAGGGGCGGTGAAAAACTGTTTTTT
NA	TRBV27	TRBD1	TRBJ2-7	CASRTGTYYEQYF	TGTGCCAGCCGGACAGGGACCTACTACGAGCAGTACTTC
NA	TRBV14	NA	TRBJ1-1	CASSILPGKAFF	TGTGCCAGCAGCATCCTCCCAGGGAAAGCTTTCTTT
NA	TRBV30	NA	TRBJ1-5	CAWSFGGNNQPQHF	TGTGCCTGGAGTTTCGGGGGGAACAATCAGCCCCAGCATTTT
NA	TRBV5-6	TRBD1	TRBJ1-1	CASSLGRQGATEAFF	TGTGCCAGCAGCTTGGGGCGACAGGGGGCAACTGAAGCTTTCTTT
few	TRBV19	NA	TRBJ2-6	CATGTWISGANVLTF	TGTGCCACCGGGACATGGATTTCCGGGGCCAACGTCCTGACTTTC
NA	TRBV4-1	NA	TRBJ2-7	CASSQVVGERRSYEQYF	TGCGCCAGCAGCCAAGTAGTGGGGGAACGGAGGTCCTACGAGCAGTACTTC
NA	TRBV5-5	NA	TRBJ2-3	CASSSRMGAGDTQYF	TGTGCCAGCAGCTCAAGGATGGGGGCCGGGGATACGCAGTATTTT
NA	TRBV27	NA	TRBJ2-4	CASSSRERGKNIQYF	TGTGCCAGCAGTTCCAGGGAAAGGGGCAAAAACATTCAGTACTTC
NA	TRBV14	NA	TRBJ2-1	CASSQVVSNDRVGQFF	TGTGCCAGCAGCCAAGTCGTAAGCAACGACCGAGTGGGGCAGTTCTTC
NA	TRBV11-1	TRBD2	TRBJ2-3	CASSHTKGLAGSRDTQYF	TGTGCCAGCAGTCATACAAAGGGACTAGCGGGGAGTAGAGATACGCAGTATTTT
NA	TRBV5-4	TRBD2	TRBJ2-5	CASSRTSGQETQYF	TGTGCCAGCAGCCGGACTAGCGGTCAAGAGACCCAGTACTTC
NA	TRBV11-3	NA	TRBJ1-5	CASSLGGDNNQPQHF	TGTGCCAGCAGCTTAGGGGGAGATAATAATCAGCCCCAGCATTTT
NA	TRBV5-6	NA	TRBJ1-1	CASSPTTVGEAFF	TGTGCCAGCAGCCCCACGACAGTGGGTGAAGCTTTCTTT
NA	TRBV11-1	NA	TRBJ1-3	CASSRDTGNTIYF	TGTGCCAGCAGCCGCGACACGGGAAACACCATATATTTT
NA	TRBV4-2	TRBD1	TRBJ1-6	CASSQVRGGLYNSPLHF	TGTGCCAGCAGCCAAGTGAGAGGGGGCCTCTATAATTCACCCCTCCACTTT
NA	TRBV10-3	NA	TRBJ1-5	CAISESKGGVQPQHF	TGTGCCATCAGTGAGTCGAAGGGGGGAGTTCAGCCCCAGCATTTT